The 2 T cell receptor beta chains below were found in one sample sequenced in a study of regulatory T cells in long-lasting Graves disease. The time point: persistent/refractory GD, antithyroid drugs over 5 years with positive TRAb. Researchers made the TCR library from RNA that was extracted from PBMCs. TCR beta libraries were built with iRepertoire HTBI primers and Arm-PCR of CDR3 regions. TCRdb passed the multiplex PCR reads through MiXCR, listing each CDR3 protein once. The table has 250,000 to 300,000 distinct CDR3 sequences, roughly a fifth seen once. The input for sequencing was peripheral blood mononuclear cells (PBMCs), taken when the disease was refractory, from a patient treated with antithyroid drugs. The receptors come from a female donor with Graves disease.

V and J are TRBV15 and TRBJ1-6; D call uncertain. V was cut by 0 bases and J by 4 bases, with 4 bases left in between. Germline CDR1 and CDR2: LNHNV and YYDKDF (reference sequence). The CDR3 consists of 14 residues. CDR3 amino acids: CATSRDKYNSPLHF. The CDR3 bases are TGTGCCACCAGCAGAGACAAGTATAATTCACCCCTCCACTTT. Full variable domain (outside the CDR3, taken from reference TRBV15 and TRBJ1-6): DAMVIQNPRYQVTQFGKPVTLSCSQTLNHNVMYWYQQKSSQAPKLLFHYYDKDFNNEADTPDNFQSRRPNTSFCFLDIRSPGLGDTAMYLCATSRDKYNSPLHFGNGTRLTVT.

In the case of this clonotype: Relative to the germline gene, one junction end is altered; a read error may explain this. The chain carries TRBV20-1 and TRBJ2-1; maybe TRBD2 (6 bases). The CDR3 spans 15 residues. Germline V gives CDR1 DFQATT, CDR2 SNEGSKA (reference sequence). This CDR3 is CSVRGSGRVTNEQFF. The CDR3 DNA reads as TGCAGTGTTAGAGGTTCCGGGAGAGTTACTAATGAGCAGTTCTTC.